The text below deals with one T cell receptor beta chain. From germline, CDR1 is MGHDK and CDR2 SYGVNS. The ends were cut back, 10 bases at V and 6 bases at J, with 12 bases in the middle. CDR3 length: 12 amino acids. The data were taken from a study of control samples from healthy donors and cancer patients. TCRdb's copy holds only in-frame clones and misses some; the assay was immunoSEQ multiplex PCR. The data hold fewer than 200,000 clones, with 95% to 96% observed a single time. The TCR originated in a woman aged 25 to 39 in good health. V and J are TRBV25-1 and TRBJ2-2; D gene ambiguous. What was sequenced was blood. The CDR3: CATKVGAGELFF. DNA for the CDR3: TGTGCCACCAAAGTTGGGGCCGGGGAGCTGTTTTTT. The variable domain in full, with the rest retrieved from reference TRBV25-1 and TRBJ2-2, is EADIYQTPRYLVIGTGKKITLECSQTMGHDKMYWYQQDPGMELHLIHYSYGVNSTEKGDLSSESTVSRIRTEHFPLTLESARPSHTSQYLCATKVGAGELFFGEGSRLTVL.